This is a list of T cell receptor beta chains from one sample in a study of T cell changes during pregnancy in multiple sclerosis. Assay: immunoSEQ multiplex PCR; the TCRdb copy retains only in-frame clones and omits some. The sample carries over 50,000 clones, over 75% recorded once. The sequencing here drew on peripheral blood, taken in the first trimester of pregnancy. The origin of the receptors is a female donor with multiple sclerosis, enrolled in a pregnancy study. Both conserved end residues are part of each CDR3. A D gene is named only where the DNA matches it firmly. The listing skips clone size in some rows; elsewhere it reads once, few, many or a size class.

v_gene,j_gene,d_gene,abundance,CDR3aa,CDR3nt
TRBV10-1,TRBJ1-2,-,-,CASSESSDGIYGYTF,TGCGCCAGCAGTGAGTCGAGCGACGGAATCTATGGCTACACCTTC
TRBV7-6,TRBJ2-5,TRBD1,-,CASNPDRGQETQYF,TGTGCCAGCAACCCGGACAGGGGGCAAGAGACCCAGTACTTC
TRBV6-1,TRBJ2-1,-,few,CASSGRNRDKIF,TGTGCCAGCAGTGGGCGTAACAGGGATAAGATCTTC
TRBV4-1,TRBJ2-5,-,-,CASSQDSRDSETQYF,TGCGCCAGCAGCCAAGACTCCAGAGACTCGGAGACCCAGTACTTC
TRBV5-1,TRBJ2-7,-,-,CASSLTAPKASYEQYF,TGCGCCAGCAGCTTGACCGCTCCGAAAGCCTCCTACGAGCAGTACTTC
TRBV7-6,TRBJ1-1,TRBD1,-,CASSPGTGGSEAFF,TGTGCCAGCAGCCCCGGGACAGGGGGTTCTGAAGCTTTCTTT
TRBV30,TRBJ2-3,TRBD2,-,CAWSRLADSTDTQYF,TGTGCCTGGAGTAGACTAGCGGATAGCACAGATACGCAGTATTTT
TRBV7-2,TRBJ2-3,-,-,CASSFVSSGTDTQYF,TGTGCCAGCAGCTTCGTCTCTAGCGGCACAGATACGCAGTATTTT
TRBV5-1,TRBJ2-7,TRBD2,-,CASSLNSGRNDEQYF,TGCGCCAGCAGCTTGAACAGCGGGAGGAACGACGAGCAGTACTTC
TRBV2,TRBJ1-4,TRBD1,-,CASRETGTDNEKLFF,TGTGCCAGCAGAGAGACCGGGACAGATAATGAAAAACTGTTTTTT
TRBV28,TRBJ2-3,-,-,CASSPQTGFTDTQYF,TGTGCCAGCAGTCCCCAGACAGGTTTCACAGATACGCAGTATTTT
TRBV18,TRBJ2-7,TRBD1,-,CASSPGTGAYEQYF,TGTGCCAGCTCCCCCGGGACAGGGGCTTACGAGCAGTACTTC
TRBV4-2,TRBJ1-5,TRBD1,-,CASSQVGQGGNQPQHF,TGTGCCAGCAGCCAGGTTGGACAGGGCGGCAATCAGCCCCAGCATTTT